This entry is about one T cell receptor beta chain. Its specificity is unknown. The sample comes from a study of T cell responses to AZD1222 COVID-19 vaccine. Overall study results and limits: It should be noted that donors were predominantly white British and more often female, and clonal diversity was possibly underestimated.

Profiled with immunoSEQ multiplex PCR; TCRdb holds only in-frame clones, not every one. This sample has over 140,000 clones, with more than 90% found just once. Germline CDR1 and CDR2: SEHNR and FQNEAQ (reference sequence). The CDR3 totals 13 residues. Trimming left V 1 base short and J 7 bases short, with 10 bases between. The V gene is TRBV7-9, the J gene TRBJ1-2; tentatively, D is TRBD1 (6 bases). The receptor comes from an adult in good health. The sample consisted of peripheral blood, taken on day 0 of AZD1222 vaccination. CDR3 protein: CASSLDGGSGYTF. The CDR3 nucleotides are TGTGCCAGCAGCTTAGATGGGGGCTCTGGCTACACCTTC. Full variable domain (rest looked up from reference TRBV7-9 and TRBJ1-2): DTGVSQNPRHKITKRGQNVTFRCDPISEHNRLYWYRQTLGQGPEFLTYFQNEAQLEKSRLLSDRFSAERPKGSFSTLEIQRTEQGDSAMYLCASSLDGGSGYTFGSGTRLTVV.